A selection of T cell receptor beta chains follows, all from one sample in a study of cytomegalovirus exposure and HLA in healthy donors. Generated by immunoSEQ multiplex PCR, the TCRdb table keeps only in-frame clones and is missing some. Of 90,000 to 110,000 clones listed, nearly 70% are singletons. The sequenced sample consisted of PBMCs. The receptors were gathered from a woman aged 70-85 years in good health and CMV-seropositive. Both conserved end residues are part of each CDR3. A D gene is named only where the DNA matches it firmly. Expanded clones are given a class, and other clones once, few, many or no size at all.

len: 14; abundance: NA; j_gene: TRBJ1-2; v_gene: TRBV27; d_gene: NA; CDR3nt: TGTGCCAGCAGTCCGACGACAGTGAACTATGGCTACACCTTC; CDR3aa: CASSPTTVNYGYTF
len: 17; abundance: NA; j_gene: TRBJ2-1; v_gene: TRBV19; d_gene: TRBD2; CDR3nt: TGTGCCAGTAGTAAAGTTGGGAGACTAGCGGGGGACGGTGAGCAGTTCTTC; CDR3aa: CASSKVGRLAGDGEQFF
len: 16; abundance: NA; j_gene: TRBJ1-3; v_gene: TRBV7-2; d_gene: NA; CDR3nt: TGTGCCAGCAGCCCAATGGCAGTCAGCTCTGGAAACACCATATATTTT; CDR3aa: CASSPMAVSSGNTIYF
len: 15; abundance: many; j_gene: TRBJ1-4; v_gene: TRBV4-3; d_gene: NA; CDR3nt: TGCGCCAGCAGCCGGACAGAAGCAACTAATGAAAAACTGTTTTTT; CDR3aa: CASSRTEATNEKLFF
len: 16; abundance: NA; j_gene: TRBJ2-5; v_gene: TRBV6-5; d_gene: TRBD2; CDR3nt: TGTGCCAGCAGTTTAACGGGACTACCGGGGACGGAGACCCAGTACTTC; CDR3aa: CASSLTGLPGTETQYF
len: 15; abundance: NA; j_gene: TRBJ2-6; v_gene: TRBV6-1; d_gene: NA; CDR3nt: TGTGCCAGCGGTTGGCAGGGCTCTGGGGCCAACGTCCTGACTTTC; CDR3aa: CASGWQGSGANVLTF
len: 14; abundance: NA; j_gene: TRBJ2-1; v_gene: TRBV6-5; d_gene: TRBD1; CDR3nt: TGTGCCAGCAGTCACGGGACAGGGGGCAATGAGCAGTTCTTC; CDR3aa: CASSHGTGGNEQFF
len: 14; abundance: NA; j_gene: TRBJ2-2; v_gene: TRBV4-2; d_gene: NA; CDR3nt: TGTGCCAGCAGCCACCCTGGGGGGGCTAGGGAGCTGTTTTTT; CDR3aa: CASSHPGGARELFF
len: 16; abundance: few; j_gene: TRBJ2-2; v_gene: TRBV5-4; d_gene: NA; CDR3nt: TGTGCCAGCAGCAAGCTAGCTGCCAAGAACACCGGGGAGCTGTTTTTT; CDR3aa: CASSKLAAKNTGELFF
len: 13; abundance: few; j_gene: TRBJ2-7; v_gene: TRBV29-1; d_gene: TRBD1; CDR3nt: TGCAGCGTTGGTGGACAGGGGGGAAACGAGCAGTACTTC; CDR3aa: CSVGGQGGNEQYF
len: 17; abundance: few; j_gene: TRBJ2-3; v_gene: TRBV5-1; d_gene: TRBD2; CDR3nt: TGCGCCAGCAGCTCGGGACTAGCGGGGGGCGTCACAGATACGCAGTATTTT; CDR3aa: CASSSGLAGGVTDTQYF
len: 13; abundance: NA; j_gene: TRBJ1-1; v_gene: TRBV14; d_gene: TRBD1; CDR3nt: TGTGCCAGCACCTACATACAGGGGTCCGAAGCTTTCTTT; CDR3aa: CASTYIQGSEAFF
len: 15; abundance: NA; j_gene: TRBJ1-3; v_gene: TRBV6-6; d_gene: NA; CDR3nt: TGTGCCAGCGGGGGAGGGGCAGGCTCTGGAAACACCATATATTTT; CDR3aa: CASGGGAGSGNTIYF
len: 14; abundance: few; j_gene: TRBJ1-2; v_gene: TRBV19; d_gene: NA; CDR3nt: TGTGCCAGTAGATCGCCGGGACACCTCTATGGCTACACCTTC; CDR3aa: CASRSPGHLYGYTF
len: 14; abundance: NA; j_gene: TRBJ2-1; v_gene: TRBV2; d_gene: TRBD1; CDR3nt: TGTGCCAGCAGTGGACAGGGGGGAGCTGTACCGCAGTTCTTC; CDR3aa: CASSGQGGAVPQFF
len: 13; abundance: NA; j_gene: TRBJ1-2; v_gene: TRBV12-5; d_gene: NA; CDR3nt: TGTGCTAGTGGTTTGTCGCCAGGCCTGCTTGTCACCTTC; CDR3aa: CASGLSPGLLVTF
len: 15; abundance: NA; j_gene: TRBJ2-1; v_gene: TRBV7-3; d_gene: TRBD2; CDR3nt: TGTGCCAGCAGCTCGGGACTAGCGGGCACCAATGAGCAGTTCTTC; CDR3aa: CASSSGLAGTNEQFF
len: 14; abundance: NA; j_gene: TRBJ2-1; v_gene: TRBV29-1; d_gene: TRBD2; CDR3nt: TGCAGCGTTGATGGAGCGGGGGGCGACAATGAGCAGTTCTTC; CDR3aa: CSVDGAGGDNEQFF
len: 15; abundance: NA; j_gene: TRBJ2-1; v_gene: TRBV14; d_gene: TRBD2; CDR3nt: TGTGCCAGCAGCCAAGGACTAGCTATCCGTAATGAGCAGTTCTTC; CDR3aa: CASSQGLAIRNEQFF
len: 15; abundance: NA; j_gene: TRBJ1-1; v_gene: TRBV7-2; d_gene: NA; CDR3nt: TGTGCCAGCAGCATCCCCTGGGCTCAGTACACTGAAGCTTTCTTT; CDR3aa: CASSIPWAQYTEAFF
len: 15; abundance: few; j_gene: TRBJ2-3; v_gene: TRBV19; d_gene: NA; CDR3nt: TGTGCCAGTCAAAGAGGCGATTCTAGCACAGATACGCAGTATTTT; CDR3aa: CASQRGDSSTDTQYF
len: 16; abundance: few; j_gene: TRBJ1-6; v_gene: TRBV13; d_gene: TRBD1; CDR3nt: TGTGCCAGCAGCTTAAGGGACAGGGCCAAAAATTCACCCCTCCACTTT; CDR3aa: CASSLRDRAKNSPLHF
len: 15; abundance: NA; j_gene: TRBJ1-3; v_gene: TRBV6-6; d_gene: NA; CDR3nt: TGTGCCAGCAGTTTCTCTCCCGGGGTCGGAAACACCATATATTTT; CDR3aa: CASSFSPGVGNTIYF
len: 15; abundance: NA; j_gene: TRBJ1-4; v_gene: TRBV19; d_gene: NA; CDR3nt: TGTGCCAGTAGTATCTTCAAGGGGGATAATGAAAAACTGTTTTTT; CDR3aa: CASSIFKGDNEKLFF
len: 14; abundance: NA; j_gene: TRBJ2-7; v_gene: TRBV6-1; d_gene: NA; CDR3nt: TGTGCCACCCGGGTCAGGGGGAGGCTGAACGAGCAGTACTTC; CDR3aa: CATRVRGRLNEQYF
len: 14; abundance: few; j_gene: TRBJ2-1; v_gene: TRBV5-1; d_gene: TRBD2; CDR3nt: TGCGCCAGCAGCTTGCAGGGTAGCGGGCATGAGCAGTTCTTC; CDR3aa: CASSLQGSGHEQFF
len: 14; abundance: NA; j_gene: TRBJ2-1; v_gene: TRBV10-3; d_gene: NA; CDR3nt: TGTGCCACCGCAATGGGGGGTTCCTACAATGAGCAGTTCTTC; CDR3aa: CATAMGGSYNEQFF
len: 15; abundance: NA; j_gene: TRBJ1-5; v_gene: TRBV2; d_gene: NA; CDR3nt: TGTGCCAGCAGTGAATCCCTTATAAACAATCAGCCCCAGCATTTT; CDR3aa: CASSESLINNQPQHF
len: 15; abundance: few; j_gene: TRBJ2-7; v_gene: TRBV7-2; d_gene: NA; CDR3nt: TGTGCCAGCAGCTCGAGGGGGACGGCCCCTTACGAGCAGTACTTC; CDR3aa: CASSSRGTAPYEQYF
len: 16; abundance: NA; j_gene: TRBJ1-1; v_gene: TRBV10-3; d_gene: TRBD1; CDR3nt: TGTGCCATCAGTGTGGGACAGCAGGGACTGAGCACTGAAGCTTTCTTT; CDR3aa: CAISVGQQGLSTEAFF
len: 17; abundance: NA; j_gene: TRBJ2-1; v_gene: TRBV4-2; d_gene: TRBD1; CDR3nt: TGTGCCAGCAGCCAAGATCTGGGGACAGAAATATACAATGAGCAGTTCTTC; CDR3aa: CASSQDLGTEIYNEQFF
len: 15; abundance: once; j_gene: TRBJ2-2; v_gene: TRBV10-1; d_gene: NA; CDR3nt: TGCGCCAGCAGCCAGGAAAAATCGAACACCGGGGAGCTGTTTTTT; CDR3aa: CASSQEKSNTGELFF
len: 15; abundance: NA; j_gene: TRBJ2-5; v_gene: TRBV19; d_gene: NA; CDR3nt: TGTGCCAGTAGTATAACCCACAAGAGGTGGGAGACCCAGTACTTC; CDR3aa: CASSITHKRWETQYF
len: 15; abundance: once; j_gene: TRBJ1-1; v_gene: TRBV15; d_gene: NA; CDR3nt: TGTGCCACCAGCAGCCTACCCCAGGGAAGAACTGAAGCTTTCTTT; CDR3aa: CATSSLPQGRTEAFF
len: 17; abundance: NA; j_gene: TRBJ2-3; v_gene: TRBV14; d_gene: TRBD2; CDR3nt: TGTGCCAGCAGCCAAGTAGGGAGACTAGCGGGGGCTGATACGCAGTATTTT; CDR3aa: CASSQVGRLAGADTQYF
len: 14; abundance: NA; j_gene: TRBJ1-5; v_gene: TRBV29-1; d_gene: TRBD1; CDR3nt: TGCAGCGTTTCCCAGGGGGTGAGCAATCAGCCCCAGCATTTT; CDR3aa: CSVSQGVSNQPQHF
len: 14; abundance: NA; j_gene: TRBJ1-1; v_gene: TRBV5-6; d_gene: TRBD1; CDR3nt: TGTGCCAGCAGCTTGGACAGGGGGCTGACTGAAGCTTTCTTT; CDR3aa: CASSLDRGLTEAFF
len: 13; abundance: NA; j_gene: TRBJ2-2; v_gene: TRBV5-8; d_gene: NA; CDR3nt: TGTGCCAGCCGACAGTCGAACACCGGGGAGCTGTTTTTT; CDR3aa: CASRQSNTGELFF
len: 15; abundance: NA; j_gene: TRBJ1-5; v_gene: TRBV9; d_gene: TRBD1; CDR3nt: TGTGCCAGCAGCGCGGGACAGGGAAAGGGTCAGCCCCAGCATTTT; CDR3aa: CASSAGQGKGQPQHF
len: 14; abundance: NA; j_gene: TRBJ2-1; v_gene: TRBV7-9; d_gene: NA; CDR3nt: TGTGCCAGCAGACCGACGGACAGATACAATGAGCAGTTCTTC; CDR3aa: CASRPTDRYNEQFF
len: 15; abundance: NA; j_gene: TRBJ2-7; v_gene: TRBV13; d_gene: NA; CDR3nt: TGTGCCAGCAGCCCGCGAGGGATTATCTCCTACGAGCAGTACTTC; CDR3aa: CASSPRGIISYEQYF
len: 11; abundance: NA; j_gene: TRBJ2-1; v_gene: TRBV10-1; d_gene: NA; CDR3nt: TGCGCCAGCAGTGCGGTAAATGAGCAGTTCTTC; CDR3aa: CASSAVNEQFF
len: 16; abundance: NA; j_gene: TRBJ1-5; v_gene: TRBV19; d_gene: NA; CDR3nt: TGTGCCAGTAGCAAGCTGCCGACAGACGGCAATCAGCCCCAGCATTTT; CDR3aa: CASSKLPTDGNQPQHF
len: 15; abundance: few; j_gene: TRBJ1-6; v_gene: TRBV30; d_gene: TRBD1; CDR3nt: TGTGCCTGGAGTGTATCAGGGGGGAGCAATTCACCCCTCCACTTT; CDR3aa: CAWSVSGGSNSPLHF
len: 13; abundance: NA; j_gene: TRBJ2-1; v_gene: TRBV6-6; d_gene: NA; CDR3nt: TGTGCCAGCAGTTACTCGCTCAGCAATGAGCAGTTCTTC; CDR3aa: CASSYSLSNEQFF
len: 15; abundance: few; j_gene: TRBJ1-6; v_gene: TRBV7-9; d_gene: NA; CDR3nt: TGTGCCAGCAGCTTAGATGGGCTCAAGAGCTCACCCCTCCACTTT; CDR3aa: CASSLDGLKSSPLHF
len: 15; abundance: NA; j_gene: TRBJ2-7; v_gene: TRBV19; d_gene: NA; CDR3nt: TGTGCCAGTACTAAAGGCGGGACAGAGGCCTACGAGCAGTACTTC; CDR3aa: CASTKGGTEAYEQYF
len: 12; abundance: NA; j_gene: TRBJ2-3; v_gene: TRBV30; d_gene: NA; CDR3nt: TGTGCCTGGAGTGTAGGGGGAGATACGCAGTATTTT; CDR3aa: CAWSVGGDTQYF
len: 15; abundance: NA; j_gene: TRBJ2-3; v_gene: TRBV6-1; d_gene: NA; CDR3nt: TGTGCCAGCAGTGAAACGGGGGGCCCCCCTCATACGCAGTATTTT; CDR3aa: CASSETGGPPHTQYF
len: 16; abundance: NA; j_gene: TRBJ1-4; v_gene: TRBV6-1; d_gene: TRBD1; CDR3nt: TGTGCCAGCAGTGAAGGGACAGGGGTAGCTAATGAAAAACTGTTTTTT; CDR3aa: CASSEGTGVANEKLFF
len: 15; abundance: few; j_gene: TRBJ2-2; v_gene: TRBV11-1; d_gene: NA; CDR3nt: TGTGCCAGCAGCTTAGGGGCTAGCAGCGCTGGGGAGCTGTTTTTT; CDR3aa: CASSLGASSAGELFF
len: 15; abundance: few; j_gene: TRBJ1-1; v_gene: TRBV7-6; d_gene: TRBD1; CDR3nt: TGTGCCAGCAGCTTACAGGGGGGTATGGACACTGAAGCTTTCTTT; CDR3aa: CASSLQGGMDTEAFF
len: 16; abundance: few; j_gene: TRBJ2-1; v_gene: TRBV6-5; d_gene: TRBD2; CDR3nt: TGTGCCAGCAGTTACGGGGCGGGGGGCGAGTACAATGAGCAGTTCTTC; CDR3aa: CASSYGAGGEYNEQFF
len: 17; abundance: few; j_gene: TRBJ2-5; v_gene: TRBV10-3; d_gene: TRBD2; CDR3nt: TGTGCCATCGGGCAAAGAGTAGGAGCGGGGGGGCAGGAGACCCAGTACTTC; CDR3aa: CAIGQRVGAGGQETQYF
len: 15; abundance: NA; j_gene: TRBJ2-7; v_gene: TRBV19; d_gene: TRBD1; CDR3nt: TGTGCCAGTTCCCGGCAAGGACAGGGGACCTACGAGCAGTACTTC; CDR3aa: CASSRQGQGTYEQYF
len: 11; abundance: NA; j_gene: TRBJ2-3; v_gene: TRBV19; d_gene: TRBD1; CDR3nt: TGTGCCACGCACCAGGGGGCGTCGCAGTATTTT; CDR3aa: CATHQGASQYF
len: 14; abundance: NA; j_gene: TRBJ2-5; v_gene: TRBV19; d_gene: NA; CDR3nt: TGTGCCAGTAGCCCCCCAGGGATGGGGGAGACCCAGTACTTC; CDR3aa: CASSPPGMGETQYF